The sequence of this T cell receptor (beta chain) was determined in a study of PD-1 blockade in mismatch repair-deficient tumors. On the study more broadly: All were previously treated, progressing patients with around 12 mismatch repair-deficient cancer types. Study-wide results and limits: Tumor-resident clones, often undetectable pretreatment in blood, expanded then contracted after pembrolizumab.

The CDR3 is 14 amino acids. V was pared by 4 bases and J by 0 bases, with 13 bases between. Germline-derived CDR1 and CDR2 are GTSNPN and SVGIG (reference sequence). All patients were mismatch repair deficient, assessed by either PCR or immunohistochemistry. TCRs were sequenced from a few patients responding to pembrolizumab. Here immunoSEQ multiplex PCR was the method, and the copy in TCRdb shows in-frame clones only, minus some. The data show approximately 50,000 clones, 78% seen once. This clone was seen a few times. Its antigen is not known. J is TRBJ2-7 and V is TRBV30, with unresolved D. This specimen was peripheral blood, taken 4 weeks after starting pembrolizumab. The clonotype was recovered from an adult with mismatch repair-deficient cancer. CDR3 loop: CAWKEARNSYEQYF. The CDR3, as DNA: TGTGCCTGGAAAGAGGCGCGGAACTCCTACGAGCAGTACTTC.